One sample yielded the 17 T cell receptor beta chains listed below, sequenced in a study of blood T cell repertoires in COVID-19. Sequenced by immunoSEQ multiplex PCR; TCRdb stores in-frame clones only, minus some. The sample yields about 110,000 clones, roughly 82% seen once. The sequenced sample consisted of peripheral blood. Source of these receptors: a woman aged 60-75 years with acute or convalescent COVID-19.

The chain recombines TRBV6-9 with TRBJ1-1, with 7 bases matching TRBD1. This CDR3 is 15 amino acids long. Trimming removed 1 base from V and 3 bases from J; junction bases left unmatched: 5. The germline CDR1 and CDR2 sequences are MNHGY and SVAAGI. The CDR3 region is CASSYWFGQDTEAFF. CDR3 DNA sequence: TGTGCCAGCAGTTATTGGTTCGGACAGGACACTGAAGCTTTCTTT.

The rearrangement uses TRBV6-1 and TRBJ1-1; possible D gene TRBD1, 6 bases. Trimming stripped 0 bases from V and 11 bases from J, with 13 bases between. Germline values: CDR1 MNHNS, CDR2 SASEGT. This CDR3 contains 13 residues. This chain's CDR3 is CASSEAGQRTAFF. DNA of the CDR3: TGTGCCAGCAGTGAAGCTGGACAGAGGACGGCTTTCTTT.

This clone has only one observation. This chain connects TRBV18 to TRBJ1-3; 7 positions match TRBD1. V lost 3 bases, J lost 12 bases, and 14 bases stayed unmatched. Germline V lookup: CDR1 KGHSH, CDR2 LQKENI. The CDR3 is 15 amino acids. DNA for the CDR3: TGTGCCAGCTCACCGCCCGGGACAGCTGGAAGGGGCATATATTTT. This sequence encodes CASSPPGTAGRGIYF.

This clone came up a few times. The chain is built from TRBV9 and TRBJ1-4; D ambiguous. The CDR3 spans 13 residues. Trimming shortened V by 1 base and J by 4 bases, and 5 bases separated the two germline ends. Germline V gives CDR1 SGDLS, CDR2 YYNGEE. Here the CDR3 DNA reads TGTGCCAGCAGCGTAACGGGTAATGAAAAACTGTTTTTT. As protein: CASSVTGNEKLFF.

The genes are TRBV4-1 and TRBJ1-2; 7 bases agree with TRBD1. This CDR3 has 15 amino acids. The V gene end was trimmed by 1 base and the J gene end by 8 bases; junction bases not matched to a gene: 10. CDR1 MGHRA and CDR2 YSYEKL come from the germline V gene. As DNA, the CDR3 is TGCGCCAGCAGCCAAGCAACTCCCAGGGGGAGAGGCTACACCTTC. Amino acids: CASSQATPRGRGYTF.

The chain has TRBV30 and TRBJ2-1, with 10 positions matching TRBD1. This CDR3 has 15 amino acids. The ends lost 2 bases at V and 6 bases at J; junction bases unmatched: 7. The germline V gene encodes CDR1 GTSNPN and CDR2 SVGIG (reference sequence). The CDR3 sequence: CAWSTGTGAVNEQFF. For the CDR3, the DNA is TGTGCCTGGAGTACCGGGACAGGGGCAGTCAATGAGCAGTTCTTC.

This clone has just one count. V gene TRBV3-1 (or the pseudogene TRBV3-2) combines with J gene TRBJ1-1; D remains ambiguous. The germline V gene encodes CDR1 LGHDT and CDR2 YNNKEL (reference sequence). Trimming cost V 2 bases and J 5 bases, with 9 bases left between them. The CDR3 is made up of 13 amino acids. CDR3 sequence reads: CASSQRGATEAFF. The CDR3 DNA sequence: TGTGCCAGCAGCCAAAGAGGTGCGACTGAAGCTTTCTTT.

The V gene is TRBV5-6, the J gene TRBJ2-1; D is possibly TRBD1 (6 bases). CDR3 size: 13 residues. V was cut by 4 bases and J by 5 bases, with 10 bases left in between. Looked up from germline, CDR1 is SGHDT and CDR2 is YYEEEE. CDR3 nucleotides: TGTGCCAGCAGCCCGGACAGAAACAATGAGCAGTTCTTC. Protein: CASSPDRNNEQFF.

The chain joins TRBV7-9 to TRBJ2-1; TRBD1 agrees at 9 bases. CDR1 and CDR2 (germline): SEHNR, FQNEAQ (reference sequence). This CDR3 contains 15 residues. Losses at the gene ends were 5 bases for V and 7 bases for J; bases not matched to a gene: 9. This CDR3 reads CASSVGQGRVNEQFF. Written as DNA, the CDR3 is TGTGCCAGCAGCGTAGGACAGGGGCGTGTAAATGAGCAGTTCTTC.

This clone appeared once. CDR3 nucleotide sequence: TGTGCCAGCAGCGCCGGGACACACTATAATTCACCCCTCCACTTT. Translated: CASSAGTHYNSPLHF. V is TRBV9 and J is TRBJ1-6; possible D gene TRBD1, 6 bases. The CDR3 consists of 15 residues. Germline assignment: CDR1 SGDLS and CDR2 YYNGEE. The germline V and J ends were trimmed by 3 bases and 3 bases, with 10 bases remaining between them. Full variable domain (remainder filled in from reference TRBV9 and TRBJ1-6): DSGVTQTPKHLITATGQRVTLRCSPRSGDLSVYWYQQSLDQGLQFLIQYYNGEERAKGNILERFSAQQFPDLHSELNLSSLELGDSALYFCASSAGTHYNSPLHFGNGTRLTVT.

In this sample, this clone turned up a few times. The V and J genes are TRBV24-1 and TRBJ2-7; D remains unclear. The germline gives CDR1 KGHDR, CDR2 SFDVKD. Trimming stripped 5 bases from V and 5 bases from J, with 6 bases between. The CDR3 has 11 residues. The CDR3 sequence: CATSVRDEQYF. For the CDR3, the DNA is TGTGCCACCAGTGTCCGGGACGAGCAGTACTTC.

This sequence joins TRBV24-1 and TRBJ1-1; TRBD1 might be the D (6 bases). Germline V gene sequence: CDR1 KGHDR, CDR2 SFDVKD. V lost 4 bases to trimming and J lost 3 bases, with 14 bases between them. The CDR3 loop spans 15 amino acids. The CDR3 DNA sequence: TGTGCCACCAGTGAAGGGTGGGGGGGGCACACTGAAGCTTTCTTT. Translating it yields CATSEGWGGHTEAFF.

The rearrangement joins TRBV3-1 (or the pseudogene TRBV3-2) to TRBJ1-2; D remains ambiguous. Trimming took 4 bases from V and 0 from J, leaving 21 bases between them. Germline V gives CDR1 LGHDT, CDR2 YNNKEL (reference sequence). This CDR3 has 18 residues. The DNA for the CDR3 is TGTGCCAGCAGCCTCCGGGAAGGAGCGCTCCTCTCTAACTATGGCTACACCTTC. This sequence encodes CASSLREGALLSNYGYTF.

The CDR3 loop reads CASSFRGNTEAFF. The CDR3 nucleotides are TGTGCCAGCAGCTTCCGGGGGAACACTGAAGCTTTCTTT. The chain couples TRBV11-2 to TRBJ1-1; D gene unclear. The CDR3 consists of 13 residues. V lost 3 bases and J lost 1, with 6 bases in between. The germline gives CDR1 SGHAT, CDR2 FQNNGV.

DNA of the CDR3: TGCGCCAGCAGCCAAGGGAGTCGGTGGTATAGCCCGGGGGGAGACAATGAGCAGTTCTTC. It codes for CASSQGSRWYSPGGDNEQFF. The V call is TRBV4-3, the J call TRBJ2-1, with TRBD2 matching over 7 bases. From germline, CDR1 is LGHNA and CDR2 YSLEER. Trimming removed 1 base from V and 5 bases from J; junction bases left unmatched: 20. This CDR3 has 20 amino acids.

The J gene is TRBJ1-3, the V gene TRBV4-1; D unresolved. The germline gives CDR1 MGHRA, CDR2 YSYEKL. The germline V and J ends were trimmed by 6 bases and 0 bases, with 15 bases remaining between them. There are 16 residues in the CDR3. The CDR3 sequence: CASRKEGRVSGNTIYF. CDR3 sequence (DNA): TGCGCCAGCAGGAAGGAGGGAAGGGTCTCTGGAAACACCATATATTTT.

The rearrangement uses TRBV30 and TRBJ1-4, with 10 bases fitting TRBD1. V gave up 2 bases and J gave up 4 bases; unmatched junction bases: 4. CDR3 length equals 15 residues. CDR1 GTSNPN and CDR2 SVGIG come from the germline V gene (reference sequence). This chain's CDR3 is CAWSLGQGDNEKLFF. In nucleotides, the CDR3 is TGTGCCTGGAGTCTCGGACAGGGGGATAATGAAAAACTGTTTTTT.